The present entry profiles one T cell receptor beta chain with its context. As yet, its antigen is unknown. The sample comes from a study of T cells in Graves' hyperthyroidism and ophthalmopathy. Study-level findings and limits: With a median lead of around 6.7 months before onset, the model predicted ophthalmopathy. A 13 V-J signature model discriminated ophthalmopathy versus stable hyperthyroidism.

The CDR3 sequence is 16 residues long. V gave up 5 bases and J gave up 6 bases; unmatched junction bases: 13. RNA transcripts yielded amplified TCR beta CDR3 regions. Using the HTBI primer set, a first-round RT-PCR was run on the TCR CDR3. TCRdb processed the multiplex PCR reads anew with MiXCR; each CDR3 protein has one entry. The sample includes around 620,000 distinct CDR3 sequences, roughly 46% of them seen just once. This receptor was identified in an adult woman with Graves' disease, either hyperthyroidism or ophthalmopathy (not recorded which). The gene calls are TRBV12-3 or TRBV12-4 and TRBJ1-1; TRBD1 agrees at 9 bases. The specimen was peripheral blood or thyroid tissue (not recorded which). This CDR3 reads CASSPYTDRGGAEAFF. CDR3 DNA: TGTGCCAGCAGTCCCTATACGGACAGGGGAGGGGCTGAAGCTTTCTTT.